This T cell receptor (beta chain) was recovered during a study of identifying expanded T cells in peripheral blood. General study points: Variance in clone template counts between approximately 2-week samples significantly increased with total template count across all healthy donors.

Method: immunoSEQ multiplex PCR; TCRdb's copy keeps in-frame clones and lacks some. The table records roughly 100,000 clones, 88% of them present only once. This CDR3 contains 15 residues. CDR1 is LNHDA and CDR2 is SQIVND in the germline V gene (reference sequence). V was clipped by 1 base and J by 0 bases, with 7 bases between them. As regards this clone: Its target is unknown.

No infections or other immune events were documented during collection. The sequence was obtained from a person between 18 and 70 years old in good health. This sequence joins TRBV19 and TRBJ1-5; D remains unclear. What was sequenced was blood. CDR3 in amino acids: CASSIGPYSNQPQHF. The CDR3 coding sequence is TGTGCCAGTAGTATAGGACCATATAGCAATCAGCCCCAGCATTTT.